This record concerns one T cell receptor (beta chain) sequence. Its target is unknown. The CDR3 contains 14 residues. Germline V gives CDR1 MNHEY, CDR2 SVGAGI. The ends were cut back, 8 bases at V and 0 bases at J, with 11 bases in the middle. Use of 60 Vbeta and 13 Jbeta primers characterized the PCR. The method was immunoSEQ multiplex PCR; TCRdb's version includes in-frame clones alone and lacks a portion of them. The sample is made up of about 84,000 clones, and the top ten hold about 0.5% of it. The record originates from a study of cytomegalovirus exposure and HLA in healthy donors. Findings of the study overall: Using the classifier, cytomegalovirus status was reportedly diagnosed with high specificity and sensitivity. TCR beta chains associated with HLA were, in a later analysis, more clonally expanded than equally common others. TRBV6-2, TRBV6-3 and some other V segments were excluded as indistinguishable. A later analysis linked a missense variant in DCLRE1C to the trimming of TCR beta V and J genes.

The chain combines TRBV6-5 with TRBJ1-3; the D is unclear. The sequenced sample was PBMCs. This sequence originates from a man in his forties or fifties in good health and CMV-seronegative. The chain's CDR3 is CASRSFGSGNTIYF. The CDR3 coding sequence is TGTGCCAGCCGGTCATTTGGCTCTGGAAACACCATATATTTT.